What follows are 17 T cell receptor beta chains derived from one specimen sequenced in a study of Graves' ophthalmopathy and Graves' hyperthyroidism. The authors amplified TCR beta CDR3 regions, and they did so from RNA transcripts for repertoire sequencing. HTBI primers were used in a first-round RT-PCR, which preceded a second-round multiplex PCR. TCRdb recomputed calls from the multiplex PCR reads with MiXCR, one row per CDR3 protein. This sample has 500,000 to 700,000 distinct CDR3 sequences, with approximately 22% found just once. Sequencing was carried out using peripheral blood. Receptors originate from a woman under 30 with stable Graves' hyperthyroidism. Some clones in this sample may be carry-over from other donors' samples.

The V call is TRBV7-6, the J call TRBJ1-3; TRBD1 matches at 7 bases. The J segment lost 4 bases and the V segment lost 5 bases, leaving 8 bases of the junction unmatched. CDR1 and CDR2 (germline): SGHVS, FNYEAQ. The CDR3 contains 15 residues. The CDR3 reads CASSPLTGNGNTIYF. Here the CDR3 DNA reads TGTGCCAGCAGCCCTCTGACAGGGAACGGAAACACCATATATTTT.

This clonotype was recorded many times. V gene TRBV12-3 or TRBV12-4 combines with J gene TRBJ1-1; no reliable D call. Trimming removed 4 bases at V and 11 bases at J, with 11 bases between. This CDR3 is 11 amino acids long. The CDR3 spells CASSSGVAAFF. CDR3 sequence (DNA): TGTGCCAGCAGTTCCGGGGTAGCGGCTTTCTTT.

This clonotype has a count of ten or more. CDR3 in DNA: TGTGCCAGCAGCTTGGCTAGCGGGGACAAGACCCAGTACTTC. It translates to CASSLASGDKTQYF. The chain couples TRBV7-9 to TRBJ2-5, with TRBD2 identical over 9 bases. The CDR3 is 14 residues long. The ends lost 3 bases at V and 6 bases at J; junction bases unmatched: 5. Germline assignment: CDR1 SEHNR and CDR2 FQNEAQ (reference sequence).

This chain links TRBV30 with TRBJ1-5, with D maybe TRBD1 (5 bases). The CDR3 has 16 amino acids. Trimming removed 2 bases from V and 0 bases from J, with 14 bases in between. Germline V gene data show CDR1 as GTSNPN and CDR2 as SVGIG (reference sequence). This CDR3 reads CAWSRRGRNSNQPQHF. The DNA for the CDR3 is TGTGCCTGGAGTCGCCGGGGCAGAAATAGCAATCAGCCCCAGCATTTT. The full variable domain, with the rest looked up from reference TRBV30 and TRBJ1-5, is SQTIHQWPATLVQPVGSPLSLECTVEGTSNPNLYWYRQAAGRGLQLLFYSVGIGQISSEVPQNLSASRPQDRQFILSSKKLLLSDSGFYLCAWSRRGRNSNQPQHFGDGTRLSIL.

CDR3 protein: CASSYSDEYNSPLHF. In DNA form, the CDR3 reads TGTGCCAGCAGTTACTCGGACGAGTATAATTCACCCCTCCACTTT. The V call is TRBV6-2 or TRBV6-3, the J call TRBJ1-6; no definite D call. Trimming cost V 0 bases and J 4 bases, with 7 bases left between them. CDR1 MNHEY and CDR2 SVGEGT come from the germline V gene. This CDR3 region has 15 residues.

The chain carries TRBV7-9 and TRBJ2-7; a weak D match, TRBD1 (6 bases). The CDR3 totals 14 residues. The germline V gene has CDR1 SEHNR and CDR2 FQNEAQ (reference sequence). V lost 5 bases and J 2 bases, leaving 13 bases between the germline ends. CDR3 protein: CASSATGDPYEQYF. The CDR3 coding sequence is TGTGCCAGCAGCGCGACAGGAGACCCCTACGAGCAGTACTTC.

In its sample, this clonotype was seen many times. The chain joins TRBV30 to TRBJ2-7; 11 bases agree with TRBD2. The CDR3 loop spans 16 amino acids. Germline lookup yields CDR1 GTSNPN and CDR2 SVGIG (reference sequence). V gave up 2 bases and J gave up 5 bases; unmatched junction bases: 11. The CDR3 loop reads CAWSPFSGGAIHEQYF. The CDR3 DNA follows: TGTGCCTGGAGTCCCTTTAGCGGGGGGGCCATCCACGAGCAGTACTTC. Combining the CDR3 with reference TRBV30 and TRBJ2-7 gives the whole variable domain SQTIHQWPATLVQPVGSPLSLECTVEGTSNPNLYWYRQAAGRGLQLLFYSVGIGQISSEVPQNLSASRPQDRQFILSSKKLLLSDSGFYLCAWSPFSGGAIHEQYFGPGTRLTVT.

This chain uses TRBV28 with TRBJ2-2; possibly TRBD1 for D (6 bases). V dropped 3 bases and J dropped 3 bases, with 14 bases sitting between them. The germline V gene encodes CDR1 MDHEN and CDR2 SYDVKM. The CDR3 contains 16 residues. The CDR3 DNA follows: TGTGCCAGCAGTTTCATGAGGGGGACACACACCGGGGAGCTGTTTTTT. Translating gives CASSFMRGTHTGELFF.

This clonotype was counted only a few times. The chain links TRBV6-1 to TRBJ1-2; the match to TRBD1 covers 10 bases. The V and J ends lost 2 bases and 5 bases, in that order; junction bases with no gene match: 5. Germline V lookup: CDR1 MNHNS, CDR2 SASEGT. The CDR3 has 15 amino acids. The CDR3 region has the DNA TGTGCCAGCAGTGAACCCCCGGACAGGGGGTATGGCTACACCTTC. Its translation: CASSEPPDRGYGYTF.

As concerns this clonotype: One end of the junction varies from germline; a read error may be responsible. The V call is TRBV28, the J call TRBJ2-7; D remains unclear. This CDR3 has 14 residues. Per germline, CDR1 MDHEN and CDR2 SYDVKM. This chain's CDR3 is CASSFIQPSYDQYF. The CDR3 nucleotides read TGTGCCAGCAGTTTCATCCAGCCATCCTACGATCAGTACTTC.

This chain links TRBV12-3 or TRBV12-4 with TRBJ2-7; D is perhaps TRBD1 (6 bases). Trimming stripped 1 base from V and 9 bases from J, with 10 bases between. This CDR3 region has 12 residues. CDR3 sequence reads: CASSLEGHLQYF. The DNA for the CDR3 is TGTGCCAGCAGTTTAGAGGGACATCTGCAGTACTTC.

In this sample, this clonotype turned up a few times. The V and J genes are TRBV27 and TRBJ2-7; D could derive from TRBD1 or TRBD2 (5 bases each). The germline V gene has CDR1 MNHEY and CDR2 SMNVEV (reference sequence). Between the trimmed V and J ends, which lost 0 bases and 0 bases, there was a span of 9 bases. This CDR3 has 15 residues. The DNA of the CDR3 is TGTGCCAGCAGTTTATCCCGGGGCCCCTCCTACGAGCAGTACTTC. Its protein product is CASSLSRGPSYEQYF.

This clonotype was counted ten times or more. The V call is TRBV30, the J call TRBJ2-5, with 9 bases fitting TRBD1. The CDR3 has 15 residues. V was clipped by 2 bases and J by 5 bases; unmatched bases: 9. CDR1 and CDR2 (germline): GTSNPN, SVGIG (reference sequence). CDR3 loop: CAWSPYRGLGETQYF. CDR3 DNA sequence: TGTGCCTGGAGTCCTTACAGGGGGCTGGGTGAGACCCAGTACTTC.

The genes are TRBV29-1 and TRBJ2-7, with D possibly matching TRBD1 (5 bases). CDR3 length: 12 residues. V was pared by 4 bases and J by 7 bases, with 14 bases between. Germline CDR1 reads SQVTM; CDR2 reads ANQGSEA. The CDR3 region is CSVAFGAWEQYF. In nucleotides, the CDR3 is TGCAGCGTTGCATTTGGGGCGTGGGAGCAGTACTTC.

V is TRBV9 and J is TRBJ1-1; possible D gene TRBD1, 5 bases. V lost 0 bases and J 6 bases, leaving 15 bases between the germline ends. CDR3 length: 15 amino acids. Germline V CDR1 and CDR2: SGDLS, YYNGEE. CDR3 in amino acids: CASSVVVGGFPEAFF. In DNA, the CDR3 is TGTGCCAGCAGCGTAGTTGTGGGGGGGTTCCCTGAAGCTTTCTTT.

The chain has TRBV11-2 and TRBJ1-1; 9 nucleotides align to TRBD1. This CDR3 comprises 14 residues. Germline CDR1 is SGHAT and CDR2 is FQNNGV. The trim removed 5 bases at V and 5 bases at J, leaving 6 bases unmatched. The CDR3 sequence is CASSTDRGSTEAFF. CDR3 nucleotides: TGTGCCAGCAGCACCGACAGGGGGTCGACTGAAGCTTTCTTT.

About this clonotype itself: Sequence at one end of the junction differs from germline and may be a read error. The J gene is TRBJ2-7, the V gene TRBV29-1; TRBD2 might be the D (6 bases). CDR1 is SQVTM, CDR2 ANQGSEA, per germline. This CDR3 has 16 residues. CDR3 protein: CSVEGISGDGIYGQYF. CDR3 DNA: TGCAGCGTTGAAGGGATTAGCGGCGACGGTATCTACGGGCAGTACTTC.